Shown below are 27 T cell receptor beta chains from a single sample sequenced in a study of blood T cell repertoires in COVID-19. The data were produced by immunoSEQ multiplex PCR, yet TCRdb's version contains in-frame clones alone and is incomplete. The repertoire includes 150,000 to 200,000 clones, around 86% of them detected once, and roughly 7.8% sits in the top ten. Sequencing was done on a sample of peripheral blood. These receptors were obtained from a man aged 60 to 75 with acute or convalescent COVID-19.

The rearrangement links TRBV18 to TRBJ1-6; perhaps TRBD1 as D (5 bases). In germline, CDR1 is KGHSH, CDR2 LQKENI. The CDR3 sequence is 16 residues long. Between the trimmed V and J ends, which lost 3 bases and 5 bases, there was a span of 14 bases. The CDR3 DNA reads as TGTGCCAGCTCACCGGGGACTGGCTTTAATAATTCACCCCTCCACTTT. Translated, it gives CASSPGTGFNNSPLHF.

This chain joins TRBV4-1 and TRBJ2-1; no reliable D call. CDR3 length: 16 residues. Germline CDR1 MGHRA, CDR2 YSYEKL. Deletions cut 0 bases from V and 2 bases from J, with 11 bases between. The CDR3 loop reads CASSQEARLTYNEQFF. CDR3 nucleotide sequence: TGCGCCAGCAGCCAAGAAGCACGCCTTACCTACAATGAGCAGTTCTTC.

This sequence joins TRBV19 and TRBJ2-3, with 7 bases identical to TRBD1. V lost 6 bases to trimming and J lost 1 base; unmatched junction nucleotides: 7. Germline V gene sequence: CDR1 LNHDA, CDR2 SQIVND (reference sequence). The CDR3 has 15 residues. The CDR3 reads CASRPRDRGTDTQYF. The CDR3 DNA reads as TGTGCCAGTAGGCCCCGGGACAGAGGCACAGATACGCAGTATTTT.

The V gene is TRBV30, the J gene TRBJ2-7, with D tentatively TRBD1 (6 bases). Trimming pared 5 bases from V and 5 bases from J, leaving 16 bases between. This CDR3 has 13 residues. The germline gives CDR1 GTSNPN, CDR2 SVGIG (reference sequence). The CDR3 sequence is CAWDRSSGNEQYF. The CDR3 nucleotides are TGTGCCTGGGACAGGAGCTCCGGCAACGAGCAGTACTTC.

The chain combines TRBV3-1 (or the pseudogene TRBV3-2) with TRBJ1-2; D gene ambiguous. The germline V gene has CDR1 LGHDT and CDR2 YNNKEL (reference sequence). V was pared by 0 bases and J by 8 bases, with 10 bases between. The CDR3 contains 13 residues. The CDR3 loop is CASSQDKGGGYTF. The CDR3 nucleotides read TGTGCCAGCAGCCAAGATAAGGGAGGCGGCTACACCTTC.

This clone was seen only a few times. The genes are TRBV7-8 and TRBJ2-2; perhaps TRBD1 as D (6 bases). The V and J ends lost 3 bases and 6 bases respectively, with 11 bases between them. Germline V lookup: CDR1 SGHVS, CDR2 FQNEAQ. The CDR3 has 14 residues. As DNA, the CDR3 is TGTGCCAGCAGCTTGATGGGGGCCCCCGGGGAGCTGTTTTTT. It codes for CASSLMGAPGELFF.

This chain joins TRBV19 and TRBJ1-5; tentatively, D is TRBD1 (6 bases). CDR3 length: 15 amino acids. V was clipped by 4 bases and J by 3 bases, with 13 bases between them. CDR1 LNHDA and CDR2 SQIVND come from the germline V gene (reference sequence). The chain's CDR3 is CASSTLDRNNQPQHF. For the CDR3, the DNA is TGTGCCAGTAGTACCTTGGACAGAAACAATCAGCCCCAGCATTTT. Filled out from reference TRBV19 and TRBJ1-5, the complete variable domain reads DGGITQSPKYLFRKEGQNVTLSCEQNLNHDAMYWYRQDPGQGLRLIYYSQIVNDFQKGDIAEGYSVSREKKESFPLTVTSAQKNPTAFYLCASSTLDRNNQPQHFGDGTRLSIL.

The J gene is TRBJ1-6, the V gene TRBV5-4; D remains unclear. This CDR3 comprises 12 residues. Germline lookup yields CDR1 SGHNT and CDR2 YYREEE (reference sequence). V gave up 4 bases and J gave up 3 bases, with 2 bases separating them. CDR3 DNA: TGTGCCAGCAGCCTCTATAATTCACCCCTCCACTTT. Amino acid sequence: CASSLYNSPLHF.

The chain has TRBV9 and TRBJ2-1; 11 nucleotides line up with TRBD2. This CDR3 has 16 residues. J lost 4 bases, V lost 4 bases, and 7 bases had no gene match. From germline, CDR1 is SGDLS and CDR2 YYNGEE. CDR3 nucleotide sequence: TGTGCCAGCAGCCCTCGGGGGACTAGCGGTTACAATGAGCAGTTCTTC. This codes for CASSPRGTSGYNEQFF.

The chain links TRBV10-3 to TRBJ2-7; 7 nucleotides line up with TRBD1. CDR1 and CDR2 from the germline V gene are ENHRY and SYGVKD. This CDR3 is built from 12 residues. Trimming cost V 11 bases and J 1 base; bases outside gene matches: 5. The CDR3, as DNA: TGTGCCTCAGGGGACAGTTCCTACGAGCAGTACTTC. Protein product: CASGDSSYEQYF.

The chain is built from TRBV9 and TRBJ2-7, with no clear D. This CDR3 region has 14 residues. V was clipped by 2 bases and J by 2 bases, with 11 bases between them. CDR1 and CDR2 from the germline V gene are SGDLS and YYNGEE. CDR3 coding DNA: TGTGCCAGCAGCGTTGTTGATACTACCTACGAGCAGTACTTC. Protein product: CASSVVDTTYEQYF.

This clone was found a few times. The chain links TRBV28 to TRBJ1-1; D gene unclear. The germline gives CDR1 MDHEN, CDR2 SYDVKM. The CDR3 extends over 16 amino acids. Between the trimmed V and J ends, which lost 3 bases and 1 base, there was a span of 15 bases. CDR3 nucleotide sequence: TGTGCCAGCAGTTTTTCCAGGCGGGGAGGGAACACTGAAGCTTTCTTT. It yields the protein CASSFSRRGGNTEAFF.

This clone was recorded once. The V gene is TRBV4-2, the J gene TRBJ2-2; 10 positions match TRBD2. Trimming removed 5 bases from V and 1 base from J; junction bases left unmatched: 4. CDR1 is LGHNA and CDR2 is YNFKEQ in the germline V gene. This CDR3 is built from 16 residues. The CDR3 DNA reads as TGTGCCAGCAGCTTCGGACTAGCGGAGAACACCGGGGAGCTGTTTTTT. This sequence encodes CASSFGLAENTGELFF.

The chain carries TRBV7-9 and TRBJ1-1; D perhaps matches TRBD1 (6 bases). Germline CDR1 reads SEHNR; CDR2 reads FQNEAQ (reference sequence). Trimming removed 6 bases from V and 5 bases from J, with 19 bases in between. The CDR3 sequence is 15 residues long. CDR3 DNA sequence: TGTGCCAGCAGTTCACCCGGGGGGGCGGGAACTGAAGCTTTCTTT. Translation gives CASSSPGGAGTEAFF.

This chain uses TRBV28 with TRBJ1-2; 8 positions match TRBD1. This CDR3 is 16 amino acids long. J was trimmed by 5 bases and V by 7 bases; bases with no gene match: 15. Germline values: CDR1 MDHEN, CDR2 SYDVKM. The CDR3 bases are TGTGCCAGCATCCCACGGTCCGTCAGGGGGCATTATGGCTACACCTTC. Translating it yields CASIPRSVRGHYGYTF.

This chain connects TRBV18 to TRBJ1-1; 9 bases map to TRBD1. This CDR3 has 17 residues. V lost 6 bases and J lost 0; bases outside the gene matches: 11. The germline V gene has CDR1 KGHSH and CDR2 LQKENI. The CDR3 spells CASSPNRGQGMNTEAFF. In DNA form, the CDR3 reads TGTGCCAGCTCCCCTAACAGGGGGCAGGGGATGAACACTGAAGCTTTCTTT.

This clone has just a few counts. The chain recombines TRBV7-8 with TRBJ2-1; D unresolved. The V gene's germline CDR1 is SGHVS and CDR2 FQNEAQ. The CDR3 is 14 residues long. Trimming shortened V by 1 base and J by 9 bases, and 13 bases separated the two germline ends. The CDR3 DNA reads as TGTGCCAGCAGCTTAGGTCCTATCCAATTTGAGCAGTTCTTC. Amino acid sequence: CASSLGPIQFEQFF.

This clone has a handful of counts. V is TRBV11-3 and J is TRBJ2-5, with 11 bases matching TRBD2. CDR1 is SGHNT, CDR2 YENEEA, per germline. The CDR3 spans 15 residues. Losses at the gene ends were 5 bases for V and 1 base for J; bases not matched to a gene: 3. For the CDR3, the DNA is TGTGCCAGCAGCCTAGCGGGAGGTTCCCAAGAGACCCAGTACTTC. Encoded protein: CASSLAGGSQETQYF.

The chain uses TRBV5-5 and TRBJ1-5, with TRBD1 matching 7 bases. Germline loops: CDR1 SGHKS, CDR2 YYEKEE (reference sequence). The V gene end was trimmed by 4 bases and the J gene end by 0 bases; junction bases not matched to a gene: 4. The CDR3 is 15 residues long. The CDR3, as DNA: TGTGCCAGCAGCATGGACAGGAATAGCAATCAGCCCCAGCATTTT. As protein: CASSMDRNSNQPQHF.

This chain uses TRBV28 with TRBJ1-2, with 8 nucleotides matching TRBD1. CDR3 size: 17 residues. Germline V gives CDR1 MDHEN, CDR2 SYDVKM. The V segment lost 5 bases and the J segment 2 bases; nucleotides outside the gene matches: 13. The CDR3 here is CASSPPGGGTGNYGYTF. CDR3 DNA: TGTGCCAGCAGTCCCCCGGGAGGTGGGACAGGAAACTATGGCTACACCTTC.

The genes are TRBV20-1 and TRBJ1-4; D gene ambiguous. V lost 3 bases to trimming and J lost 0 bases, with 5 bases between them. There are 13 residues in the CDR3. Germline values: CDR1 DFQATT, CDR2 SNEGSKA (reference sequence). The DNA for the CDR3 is TGCAGTGCTAGTTCGGCAACTAATGAAAAACTGTTTTTT. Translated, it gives CSASSATNEKLFF.

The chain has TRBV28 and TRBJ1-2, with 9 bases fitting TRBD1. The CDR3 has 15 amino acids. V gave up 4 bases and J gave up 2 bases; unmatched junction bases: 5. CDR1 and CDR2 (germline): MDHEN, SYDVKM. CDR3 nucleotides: TGTGCCAGCAGTTCCCAAGGACAGGGGAACTATGGCTACACCTTC. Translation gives CASSSQGQGNYGYTF.

The CDR3 nucleotides are TGTGCCAGTAGTAGGGTAGCGGAGCACACCGGGGAGCTGTTTTTT. This codes for CASSRVAEHTGELFF. The V call is TRBV19, the J call TRBJ2-2, with TRBD2 as a possible D gene (6 bases). V lost 4 bases and J lost 3, with 12 bases in between. Germline V lookup: CDR1 LNHDA, CDR2 SQIVND (reference sequence). This CDR3 spans 15 amino acids.

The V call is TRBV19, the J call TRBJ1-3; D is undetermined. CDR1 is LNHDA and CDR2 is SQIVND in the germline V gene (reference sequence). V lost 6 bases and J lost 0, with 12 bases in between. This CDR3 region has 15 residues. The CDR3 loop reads CASRSGSFSGNTIYF. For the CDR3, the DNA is TGTGCCAGTAGAAGCGGATCCTTCTCTGGAAACACCATATATTTT. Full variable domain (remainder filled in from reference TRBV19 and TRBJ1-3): DGGITQSPKYLFRKEGQNVTLSCEQNLNHDAMYWYRQDPGQGLRLIYYSQIVNDFQKGDIAEGYSVSREKKESFPLTVTSAQKNPTAFYLCASRSGSFSGNTIYFGEGSWLTVV.

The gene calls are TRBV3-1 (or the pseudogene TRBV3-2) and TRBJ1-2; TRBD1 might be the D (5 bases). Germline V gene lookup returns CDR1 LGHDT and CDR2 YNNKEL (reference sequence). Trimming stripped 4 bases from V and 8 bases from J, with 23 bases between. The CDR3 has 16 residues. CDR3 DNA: TGTGCCAGCAGCCGAGAAGGTAGGGGCCCCGACGAGGGCTACACCTTC. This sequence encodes CASSREGRGPDEGYTF.

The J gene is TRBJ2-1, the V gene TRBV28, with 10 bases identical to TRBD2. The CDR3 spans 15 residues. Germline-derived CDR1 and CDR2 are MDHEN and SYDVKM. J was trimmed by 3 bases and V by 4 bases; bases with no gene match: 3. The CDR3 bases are TGTGCCAGCAGTTCCCCTAGCGGGAGCTACAATGAGCAGTTCTTC. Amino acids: CASSSPSGSYNEQFF. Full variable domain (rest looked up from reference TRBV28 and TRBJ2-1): DVKVTQSSRYLVKRTGEKVFLECVQDMDHENMFWYRQDPGLGLRLIYFSYDVKMKEKGDIPEGYSVSREKKERFSLILESASTNQTSMYLCASSSPSGSYNEQFFGPGTRLTVL.

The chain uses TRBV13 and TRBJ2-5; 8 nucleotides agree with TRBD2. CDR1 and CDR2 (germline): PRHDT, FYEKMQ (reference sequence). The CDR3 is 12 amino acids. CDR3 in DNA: TGTGCTACGGGAGCGGGAGAAGAGACCCAGTACTTC. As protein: CATGAGEETQYF.